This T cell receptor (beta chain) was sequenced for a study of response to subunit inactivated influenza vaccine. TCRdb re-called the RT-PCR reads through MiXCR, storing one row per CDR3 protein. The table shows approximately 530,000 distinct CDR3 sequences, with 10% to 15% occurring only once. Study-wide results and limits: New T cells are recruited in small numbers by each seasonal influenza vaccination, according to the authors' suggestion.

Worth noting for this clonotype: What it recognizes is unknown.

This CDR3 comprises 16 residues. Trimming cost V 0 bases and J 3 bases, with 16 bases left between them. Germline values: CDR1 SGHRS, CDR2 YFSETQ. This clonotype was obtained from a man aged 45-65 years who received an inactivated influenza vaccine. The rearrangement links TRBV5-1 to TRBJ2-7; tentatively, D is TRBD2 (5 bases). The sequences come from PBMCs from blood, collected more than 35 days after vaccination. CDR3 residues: CASSLDGLQFNYEQYF. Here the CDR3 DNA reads TGCGCCAGCAGCTTGGACGGACTCCAATTCAACTACGAGCAGTACTTC.